These T cell receptor beta chains were read from a single sample in a study of blood T cell repertoires in COVID-19. Clones were sequenced by immunoSEQ multiplex PCR, and TCRdb holds only the in-frame ones, with some missing. The table has 200,000 to 250,000 clones, around 85% seen once; the top ten hold 2% to 2.5%. The sequencing input was peripheral blood. Source of these receptors: a woman aged 50 to 65 with acute or convalescent COVID-19. Each CDR3 is given with its conserved first and last residue. The D gene is left open where the match is weak. Size is omitted from some rows. Given values are once, few, many or a class for expanded clones.

TRBJ1-5	.	TRBD1	TRBV19	TGTGCCAGTAGTATAGGGGGGACAGGGGCTCAGCCCCAGCATTTT	CASSIGGTGAQPQHF
TRBJ2-3	.	.	TRBV24-1	TGTGCCACCAGTGATTTGCGGGGGTTGGGCACAGATACGCAGTATTTT	CATSDLRGLGTDTQYF
TRBJ2-5	.	TRBD2	TRBV25-1	TGTGCCAGCAGTGAACCGACTAGCGACCAAGAGACCCAGTACTTC	CASSEPTSDQETQYF
TRBJ2-7	.	TRBD1	TRBV4-3	TGCGCCAGCAGCCAAGGTCTCAGGGACAGCGAGCAGTACTTC	CASSQGLRDSEQYF
TRBJ1-5	.	TRBD1	TRBV30	TGTGCCTGGAGTGACGGGACAGCTAGCAATCAGCCCCAGCATTTT	CAWSDGTASNQPQHF
TRBJ2-5	.	TRBD2	TRBV3-1/TRBV3-2	TGTGCCAGCAGCCACCCGGGACTAGCGGGAATAAAGACCCAGTACTTC	CASSHPGLAGIKTQYF
TRBJ1-5	once	.	TRBV6-4	TGTGCCAGCAGATACACAGGGATGGGTCAGCCCCAGCATTTT	CASRYTGMGQPQHF
TRBJ1-4	.	TRBD1	TRBV11-3	TGTGCCAGCAGCCCCCGGGACAGCACAACTAATGAAAAACTGTTTTTT	CASSPRDSTTNEKLFF
TRBJ1-1	once	TRBD1	TRBV9	TGTGCCAGCAGCGGAGGAGCAGGGGGCGCTTTCACTGAAGCTTTCTTT	CASSGGAGGAFTEAFF
TRBJ2-1	once	.	TRBV6-5	TGTGCCAGCAGTTACTCGGGGGGAAGGGCCAATGAGCAGTTCTTC	CASSYSGGRANEQFF
TRBJ2-7	once	TRBD2	TRBV7-2	TGTGCCAGCAGCTTAACACGGGGGGTGGACGGGCAGTACTTC	CASSLTRGVDGQYF
TRBJ1-4	.	.	TRBV9	TGTGCCAGCAGCGTAAATTTCGCAACTAATGAAAAACTGTTTTTT	CASSVNFATNEKLFF
TRBJ2-5	.	.	TRBV9	TGTGCCAGCAGCGTAGGCTCACGGGACCAAGAGACCCAGTACTTC	CASSVGSRDQETQYF
TRBJ1-2	few	.	TRBV14	TGTGCCAGCAGCCAAGTGGCAGGGATAGAAGGCTACACCTTC	CASSQVAGIEGYTF
TRBJ2-1	.	.	TRBV5-4	TGTGCCAGCAGCTTGCAGGGGGGCAATGAGCAGTTCTTC	CASSLQGGNEQFF
TRBJ2-5	.	TRBD1	TRBV5-1	TGCGCCAGCACCAGGGGGACGGCCCAAGAGACCCAGTACTTC	CASTRGTAQETQYF
TRBJ2-1	.	.	TRBV7-7	TGTGCCAGCAGCTTAAGGGAAGGGGCCCCCCACAATGAGCAGTTCTTC	CASSLREGAPHNEQFF
TRBJ2-3	.	TRBD2	TRBV20-1	TGCAGTGCTAGTAGCGGGAGAAGGACAGATACGCAGTATTTT	CSASSGRRTDTQYF
TRBJ2-4	.	.	TRBV11-3	TGTGCCAGCAGCTTAGGGCCAGCGCGGGCCAAAAACATTCAGTACTTC	CASSLGPARAKNIQYF
TRBJ2-7	.	TRBD2	TRBV19	TGTGCCAGTACCCCCTCCCTGGCTAGCGGGGGGCCCTACGAGCAGTACTTC	CASTPSLASGGPYEQYF
TRBJ2-4	.	.	TRBV9	TGTGCCAGCAGCCCCTTCAGGGGTACCGGGAACATTCAGTACTTC	CASSPFRGTGNIQYF
TRBJ1-2	.	TRBD1	TRBV5-4	TGTGCCAGCAGCTTTCTGGACAGGAACTATGGCTACACCTTC	CASSFLDRNYGYTF
TRBJ2-6	.	TRBD2	TRBV6-5	TGTGCCAGCAGTTACTCGGCGGGGGCTGGGGCCAACGTCCTGACTTTC	CASSYSAGAGANVLTF
TRBJ1-2	.	.	TRBV21-1	TGTGCCAGCAGCAAAAAAAGAGGCGCGTATGGCTACACCTTC	CASSKKRGAYGYTF
TRBJ2-3	.	.	TRBV2	TGTGCCAGCATTTTCTTGGTAGGGGGTTCCCGGGGGGCGAAGACGCAGTATTTT	CASIFLVGGSRGAKTQYF
TRBJ1-2	.	.	TRBV5-1	TGCGCCAGCAGCTTGTCGGGGAATGGAGGCTACACCTTC	CASSLSGNGGYTF
TRBJ1-2	.	.	TRBV11-1	TGTGCCAGCAGCTTAGCAGTTAGGAGTCGGAACTATGGCTACACCTTC	CASSLAVRSRNYGYTF
TRBJ2-3	.	.	TRBV4-3	TGCGCCAGCAGCCAAGATTCCCAGGGCATCGGCACAGATACGCAGTATTTT	CASSQDSQGIGTDTQYF
TRBJ1-2	.	.	TRBV5-1	TGCGCCAGCAGCTTGGATCCGGGGGCTAACTATGGCTACACCTTC	CASSLDPGANYGYTF
TRBJ2-1	.	.	TRBV11-3	TGTGCCAGCAGCCTTCAAGACAGGTACAATGAGCAGTTCTTC	CASSLQDRYNEQFF
TRBJ2-5	.	.	TRBV6-1	TGTGCCAGCAGTGATGGCAGGGTCCATCAAGAGACCCAGTACTTC	CASSDGRVHQETQYF
TRBJ1-5	.	TRBD1	TRBV27	TGTGCCAGCAGTCCAGACGACAGGGCAATCAATCAGCCCCAGCATTTT	CASSPDDRAINQPQHF
TRBJ2-1	.	TRBD2	TRBV15	TGTGCCACCAGCAGAGATCTGGCGGGGGGGCTTTACAATGAGCAGTTCTTC	CATSRDLAGGLYNEQFF
TRBJ2-3	.	TRBD1	TRBV9	TGTGCCAGCAGCGAGAGGGGGCTGGGGACAGATACGCAGTATTTT	CASSERGLGTDTQYF
TRBJ2-1	.	.	TRBV10-1	TGCGCCAGCAGTGAGTCTGGCTTTAATGAGCAGTTCTTC	CASSESGFNEQFF
TRBJ2-5	.	.	TRBV18	TGTGCCAGCTCCTATGGGCCAGCTGAAGAGACCCAGTACTTC	CASSYGPAEETQYF
TRBJ2-1	.	TRBD2	TRBV5-1	TGCGCCAGCAGTGGTAGCGGGGGGGCCTCCTACAATGAGCAGTTCTTC	CASSGSGGASYNEQFF
TRBJ1-6	once	.	TRBV7-9	TGTGCCAGCAGCTCTAACCCCGATTCACCCCTCCACTTT	CASSSNPDSPLHF
TRBJ1-5	.	.	TRBV6-6	TGTGCCAGCAGTCGCGGACCTATCGGGGGGGATAACAATCAGCCCCAGCATTTT	CASSRGPIGGDNNQPQHF
TRBJ2-7	few	TRBD1	TRBV19	TGTGCCAGTAGAGGACAGGGGGCTTCCTACGAGCAGTACTTC	CASRGQGASYEQYF
TRBJ2-2	.	.	TRBV19	TGTGCCAGTAGTATAAACGAACAGGGAGCCGGGGAGCTGTTTTTT	CASSINEQGAGELFF
TRBJ2-4	.	TRBD2	TRBV11-3	TGTGCCAGCAGTTGGACTAGCGGGGGCGGCAAAAACATTCAGTACTTC	CASSWTSGGGKNIQYF
TRBJ1-2	.	TRBD1	TRBV5-1	TGCGCCAGCAGCTACGGCAGGGGGAATAACTATGGCTACACCTTC	CASSYGRGNNYGYTF
TRBJ2-1	.	TRBD2	TRBV7-9	TGTGCCAGCAGCTTAGTAAAAACTAGCGGACACAATGAGCAGTTCTTC	CASSLVKTSGHNEQFF
TRBJ1-4	.	TRBD1	TRBV10-2	TGCGCCAGCAGTTACAGGGGGTCGGAAGAAAAACTGTTTTTT	CASSYRGSEEKLFF
TRBJ1-6	.	.	TRBV6-5	TGTGCCAGCAGTTACTCGGCTCGGACATATAATTCACCCCTCCACTTT	CASSYSARTYNSPLHF
TRBJ1-4	.	.	TRBV5-1	TGCGCCAGCAGCTTGGTCGGTAGGAGTGAAAAACTGTTTTTT	CASSLVGRSEKLFF
TRBJ1-1	.	.	TRBV5-1	TGCGCCAGCAGCTTGATCGGGGACACTGAAGCTTTCTTT	CASSLIGDTEAFF
TRBJ1-3	.	TRBD1	TRBV29-1	TGCAGCGTTTTGACAGGGAGCTCTGGAAACACCATATATTTT	CSVLTGSSGNTIYF
TRBJ2-4	.	.	TRBV10-2	TGCGCCAGCAGCAATAGGGGGTTAGCCAAAAACATTCAGTACTTC	CASSNRGLAKNIQYF
TRBJ2-7	few	.	TRBV6-5	TGTGCCAGCAGTTACTCGGGGCTAGCGTACGAGCAGTACTTC	CASSYSGLAYEQYF
TRBJ1-4	.	.	TRBV19	TGTGCCAGTAGTATTCTTGGAGCAACTAATGAAAAACTGTTTTTT	CASSILGATNEKLFF
TRBJ2-3	.	.	TRBV10-3	TGTGCCATCAGTGATGGGTCAGCTAGAGGTTTGGCAGATACGCAGTATTTT	CAISDGSARGLADTQYF
TRBJ1-6	.	.	TRBV4-2	TGTGCCAGCAGCCAAGGGGTCGTACAGGCGGATTCACCCCTCCACTTT	CASSQGVVQADSPLHF
TRBJ2-3	few	.	TRBV18	TGTGCCAGCTCACCATCCCAGGGCCAAAGCCAGCAGACAGATACGCAGTATTTT	CASSPSQGQSQQTDTQYF
TRBJ1-2	.	TRBD1	TRBV29-1	TGCAGCGTCTCAGGGACAGGGCAATTATATGGCTACACCTTC	CSVSGTGQLYGYTF
TRBJ1-1	.	.	TRBV11-2	TGTGCCAGCAGCTTCACGGGATTGAACACTGAAGCTTTCTTT	CASSFTGLNTEAFF